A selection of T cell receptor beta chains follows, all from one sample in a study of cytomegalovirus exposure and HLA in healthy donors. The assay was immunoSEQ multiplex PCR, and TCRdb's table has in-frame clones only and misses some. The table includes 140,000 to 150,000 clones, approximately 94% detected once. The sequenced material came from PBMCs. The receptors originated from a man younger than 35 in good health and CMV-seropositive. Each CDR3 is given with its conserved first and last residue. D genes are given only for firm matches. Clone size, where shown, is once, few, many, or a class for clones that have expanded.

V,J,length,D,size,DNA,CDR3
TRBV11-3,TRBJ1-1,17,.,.,TGTGCCAGCAGCTTATTAGTAACGGCAGGGGAGAACACTGAAGCTTTCTTT,CASSLLVTAGENTEAFF
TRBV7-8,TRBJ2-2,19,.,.,TGTGCCAGCAGCTCACTACCCTGGGGACAACAAACGAACACCGGGGAGCTGTTTTTT,CASSSLPWGQQTNTGELFF
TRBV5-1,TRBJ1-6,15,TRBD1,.,TGCGCCAGCAGCCTTGGGACAGCTAATAATTCACCCCTCCACTTT,CASSLGTANNSPLHF
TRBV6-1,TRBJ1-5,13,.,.,TGTGCCAGCAGTGACTTCCAGGGCAAGCCCCAGCATTTT,CASSDFQGKPQHF
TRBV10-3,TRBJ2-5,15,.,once,TGTGCCATCAGAAGAAACCGGGACTCCGGAGAGACCCAGTACTTC,CAIRRNRDSGETQYF
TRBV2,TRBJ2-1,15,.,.,TGTGCCAGCAGTGAGGGGCAGACTTCCTACAATGAGCAGTTCTTC,CASSEGQTSYNEQFF
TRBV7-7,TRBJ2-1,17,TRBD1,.,TGTGCTAGCAGCTTAGCGCTCTGGACAGGGGGGAACAATGAGCAGTTCTTC,CASSLALWTGGNNEQFF
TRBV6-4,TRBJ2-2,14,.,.,TGTGCCAGCATGCGGGACTTTACCACCGGGGAGCTGTTTTTT,CASMRDFTTGELFF
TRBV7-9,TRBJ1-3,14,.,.,TGTGCCAGCAGCAATCCTCGAGTCGGAAACACCATATATTTT,CASSNPRVGNTIYF
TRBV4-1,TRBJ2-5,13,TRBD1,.,TGCGCCAGCAGCCAATGGGACAGGGTAGGGATGTACTTC,CASSQWDRVGMYF
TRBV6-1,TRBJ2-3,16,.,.,TGTGCCAGCAGTGAAGCGTACAGGCAAAGCACAGATACGCAGTATTTT,CASSEAYRQSTDTQYF
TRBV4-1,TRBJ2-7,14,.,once,TGCGCCAGCAGCCAAGATTTCTGGGGAGGCGAGCAGTACTTC,CASSQDFWGGEQYF
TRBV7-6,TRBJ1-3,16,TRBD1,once,TGTGCCAGCAGCTTAGTTGGGAGAGGGGGCAAAAACACCATATATTTT,CASSLVGRGGKNTIYF
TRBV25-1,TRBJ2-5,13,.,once,TGTGCCAGCAGTGAATATAGTGGAGAGACCCAGTACTTC,CASSEYSGETQYF
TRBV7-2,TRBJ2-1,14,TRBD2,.,TGTGCCAGCGCCCGCGGGGGCTCCTACAATGAGCAGTTCTTC,CASARGGSYNEQFF
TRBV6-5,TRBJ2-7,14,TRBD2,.,TGTGCCAGCAGTTACGGCGGGAGTTTCTACGAGCAGTACTTC,CASSYGGSFYEQYF
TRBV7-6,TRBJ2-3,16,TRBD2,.,TGTGCCAGCACCCCCGGGGTAGCGGGGTCCACAGATACGCAGTATTTT,CASTPGVAGSTDTQYF
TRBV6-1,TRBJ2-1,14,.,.,TGTGCCACCACGTGGTGGGAGGAGTACAATGAGCAGTTCTTC,CATTWWEEYNEQFF
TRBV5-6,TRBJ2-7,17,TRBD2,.,TGTGCCAGCAGCTTGCGGCTAGCGGGCTTGAGCTCCTACGAGCAGTACTTC,CASSLRLAGLSSYEQYF
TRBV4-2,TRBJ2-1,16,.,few,TGTGCCAGCAGCCAAGATATCAGGGGAGACTACAATGAGCAGTTCTTC,CASSQDIRGDYNEQFF
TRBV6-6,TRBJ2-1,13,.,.,TGTGCCAGCAGTTACTCGCGTTACAATGAGCAGTTCTTC,CASSYSRYNEQFF
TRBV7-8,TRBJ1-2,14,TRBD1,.,TGTGCCAGCAGCTCACAGGGGGCGACATACGGCTACACCTTC,CASSSQGATYGYTF
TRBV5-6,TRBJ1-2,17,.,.,TGTGCCAGCAGCTTGCCTTCTCTCGACAGGACCGCTTATGGCTACACCTTC,CASSLPSLDRTAYGYTF
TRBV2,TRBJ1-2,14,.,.,TGTGCCAGCACGCAGGACACGACTAACTATGGCTACACCTTC,CASTQDTTNYGYTF
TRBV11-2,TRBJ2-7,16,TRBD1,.,TGTGCCAGCAGCCCTTATCCGGACAGGGGGCCGTACGAGCAGTACTTC,CASSPYPDRGPYEQYF
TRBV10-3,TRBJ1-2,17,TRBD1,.,TGTGCCATCAGTGAGAGGGGGCAGGGGGAGCCGTACCTTGGCTACACCTTC,CAISERGQGEPYLGYTF
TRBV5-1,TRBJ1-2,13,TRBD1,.,TGCGCCAGCAGACCCCCGGGACAGGGTCGCTACACCTTC,CASRPPGQGRYTF
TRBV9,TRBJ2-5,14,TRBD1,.,TGTGCCAGCAGCGAGGGACAGCCTCAAGAGACCCAGTACTTC,CASSEGQPQETQYF
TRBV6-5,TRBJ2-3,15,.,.,TGTGCCAGCAGCATCGGGTCCCCTGGGACAGATACGCAGTATTTT,CASSIGSPGTDTQYF
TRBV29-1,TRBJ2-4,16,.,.,TGCAGCGTTGAAGATGTGCGGGTTGGTGCCAAAAACATTCAGTACTTC,CSVEDVRVGAKNIQYF
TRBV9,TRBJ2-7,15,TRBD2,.,TGTGCCAGCAGCGTAACCTCGGGAGGCCAGGACGAGCAGTACTTC,CASSVTSGGQDEQYF
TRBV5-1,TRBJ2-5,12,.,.,TGCGCCAGCAGCCTCACTACAGAGACCCAGTACTTC,CASSLTTETQYF
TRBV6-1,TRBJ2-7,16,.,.,TGTGCCAGCAGTGAAGCGGGGCAGGGGCAGTACTACGAGCAGTACTTC,CASSEAGQGQYYEQYF
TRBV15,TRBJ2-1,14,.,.,TGTGCCACCAGCAGAGATGTTCCAGGGGATGAGCAGTTCTTC,CATSRDVPGDEQFF
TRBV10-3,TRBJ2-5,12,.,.,TGTGCCACGAAGGGACACGAGGAGACCCAGTACTTC,CATKGHEETQYF
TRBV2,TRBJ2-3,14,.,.,TGTGCCAGCAGCGGGGGAGGTTTAGCAGATACGCAGTATTTT,CASSGGGLADTQYF
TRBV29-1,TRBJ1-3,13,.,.,TGCAGCGTTCAGGGAGGGACTGGAAACACCATATATTTT,CSVQGGTGNTIYF
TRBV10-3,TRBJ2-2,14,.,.,TGTGCCATAACCGGGACTGGGAACACCGGGGAGCTGTTTTTT,CAITGTGNTGELFF
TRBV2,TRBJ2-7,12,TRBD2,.,TGTGCCAGCAGTGGACTAGCGGACGAGCAGTACTTC,CASSGLADEQYF
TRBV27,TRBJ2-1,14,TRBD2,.,TGTGCCAGCAGGAGGACTAGCGGATACAATGAGCAGTTCTTC,CASRRTSGYNEQFF
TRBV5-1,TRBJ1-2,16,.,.,TGCGCCAGCAGCTTGGAGCCCTCAGGGGCCCCCCATGGCTACACCTTC,CASSLEPSGAPHGYTF
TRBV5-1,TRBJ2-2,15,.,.,TGCGCCAGCAGCTTGGTACGCGGGAACACCGGGGAGCTGTTTTTT,CASSLVRGNTGELFF
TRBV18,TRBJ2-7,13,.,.,TGTGCCAGCTCACCACGGCTAGCTGGCGAGCAGTACTTC,CASSPRLAGEQYF
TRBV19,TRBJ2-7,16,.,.,TGTGCCAGTAGTATACTGGCGGGACCCCCCGCCTACGAGCAGTACTTC,CASSILAGPPAYEQYF
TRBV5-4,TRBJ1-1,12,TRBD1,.,TGTGCCAGCAGCACGGACAGGGGGCAAGCTTTCTTT,CASSTDRGQAFF
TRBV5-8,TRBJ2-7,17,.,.,TGTGCCAGCAGCGTCTCACCGGGATCGCTCAGAACCTACGAGCAGTACTTC,CASSVSPGSLRTYEQYF
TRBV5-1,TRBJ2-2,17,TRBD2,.,TGCGCCAGCAGATTTGGAAGCGGGAGCCCCAACACCGGGGAGCTGTTTTTT,CASRFGSGSPNTGELFF
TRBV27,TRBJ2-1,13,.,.,TGTGCCAGCACCGAATGGGGCGGCAATGAGCAGTTCTTC,CASTEWGGNEQFF
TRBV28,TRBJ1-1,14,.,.,TGTGCCAGCAGCCTAGGTCAGGGATGGACTGAAGCTTTCTTT,CASSLGQGWTEAFF
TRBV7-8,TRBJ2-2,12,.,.,TGTGCCAGCAGGCTAGGTACCGGGGAGCTGTTTTTT,CASRLGTGELFF